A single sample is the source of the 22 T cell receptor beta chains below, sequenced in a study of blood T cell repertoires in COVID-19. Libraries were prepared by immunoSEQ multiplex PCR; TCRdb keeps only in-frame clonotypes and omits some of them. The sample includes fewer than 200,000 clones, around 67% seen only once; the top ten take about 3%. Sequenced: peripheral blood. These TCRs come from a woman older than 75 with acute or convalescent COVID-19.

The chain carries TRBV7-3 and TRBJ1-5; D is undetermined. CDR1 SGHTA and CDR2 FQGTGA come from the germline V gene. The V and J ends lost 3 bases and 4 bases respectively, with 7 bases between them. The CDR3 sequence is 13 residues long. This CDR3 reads CASSLGRNQPQHF. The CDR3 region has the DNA TGTGCCAGCAGCTTGGGCAGAAATCAGCCCCAGCATTTT. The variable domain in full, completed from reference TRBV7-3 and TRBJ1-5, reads GAGVSQTPSNKVTEKGKYVELRCDPISGHTALYWYRQSLGQGPEFLIYFQGTGAADDSGLPNDRFFAVRPEGSVSTLKIQRTERGDSAVYLCASSLGRNQPQHFGDGTRLSIL.

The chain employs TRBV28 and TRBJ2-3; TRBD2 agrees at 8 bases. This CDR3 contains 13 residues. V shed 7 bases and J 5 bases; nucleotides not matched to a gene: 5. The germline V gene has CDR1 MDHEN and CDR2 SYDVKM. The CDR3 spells CASIPGGRDTQYF. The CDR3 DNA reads TGTGCCAGCATCCCGGGAGGGAGAGATACGCAGTATTTT.

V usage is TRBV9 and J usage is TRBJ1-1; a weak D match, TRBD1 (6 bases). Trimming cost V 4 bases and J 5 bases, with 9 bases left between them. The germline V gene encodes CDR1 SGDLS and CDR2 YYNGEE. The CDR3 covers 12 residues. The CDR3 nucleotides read TGTGCCAGCAGCCCCCAGGGGACTGAAGCTTTCTTT. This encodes CASSPQGTEAFF.

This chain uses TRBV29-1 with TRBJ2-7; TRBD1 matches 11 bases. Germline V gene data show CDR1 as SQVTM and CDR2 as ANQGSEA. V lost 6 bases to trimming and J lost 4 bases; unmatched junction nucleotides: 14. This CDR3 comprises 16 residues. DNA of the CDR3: TGCAGCGTCGGCGTATGGGGGGACAGGGGGTCGTACGAGCAGTACTTC. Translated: CSVGVWGDRGSYEQYF.

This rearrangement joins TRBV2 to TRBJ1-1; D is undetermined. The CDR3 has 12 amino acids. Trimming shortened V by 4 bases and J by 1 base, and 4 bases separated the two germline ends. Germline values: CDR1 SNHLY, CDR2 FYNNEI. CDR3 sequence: CASSGQNTEAFF. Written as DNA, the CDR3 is TGTGCCAGCAGTGGACAGAACACTGAAGCTTTCTTT.

The CDR3 DNA sequence: TGCGCCAGCAGCCCGGGACAGGGGGCTGAAAAACTGTTTTTT. This encodes CASSPGQGAEKLFF. The J gene is TRBJ1-4, the V gene TRBV4-1, with 12 bases that match TRBD1. Germline-derived CDR1 and CDR2 are MGHRA and YSYEKL. This CDR3 has 14 amino acids. The V and J ends lost 4 bases and 7 bases, in that order; junction bases with no gene match: 1.

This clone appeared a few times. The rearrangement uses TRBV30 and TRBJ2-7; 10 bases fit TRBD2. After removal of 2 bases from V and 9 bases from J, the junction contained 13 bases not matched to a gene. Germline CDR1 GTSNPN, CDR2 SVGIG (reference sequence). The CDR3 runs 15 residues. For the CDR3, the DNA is TGTGCCTGGAGTTCTTTAGGACTAGCGGCAATCGGGCAGTACTTC. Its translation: CAWSSLGLAAIGQYF.

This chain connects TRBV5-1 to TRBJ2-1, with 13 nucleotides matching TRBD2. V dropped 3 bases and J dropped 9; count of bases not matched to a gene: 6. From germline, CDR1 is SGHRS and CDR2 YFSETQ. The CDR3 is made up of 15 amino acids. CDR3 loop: CASSSGLAGSGEQFF. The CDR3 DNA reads TGCGCCAGCAGCTCGGGACTAGCGGGATCGGGTGAGCAGTTCTTC.

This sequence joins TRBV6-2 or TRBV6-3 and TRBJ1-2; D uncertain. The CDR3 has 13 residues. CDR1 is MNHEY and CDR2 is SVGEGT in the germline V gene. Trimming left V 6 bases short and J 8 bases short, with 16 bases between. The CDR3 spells CASSSPPAGGYTF. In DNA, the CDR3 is TGTGCCAGCAGCTCCCCGCCGGCGGGAGGCTACACCTTC.

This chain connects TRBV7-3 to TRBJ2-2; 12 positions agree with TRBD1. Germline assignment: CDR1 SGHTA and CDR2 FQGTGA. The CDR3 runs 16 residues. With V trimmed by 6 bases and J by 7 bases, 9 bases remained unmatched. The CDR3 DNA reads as TGTGCCAGCAGAAAAACGGGACAGGGGGCAGGCGGGGAGCTGTTTTTT. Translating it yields CASRKTGQGAGGELFF. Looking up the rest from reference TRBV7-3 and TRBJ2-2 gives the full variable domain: GAGVSQTPSNKVTEKGKYVELRCDPISGHTALYWYRQSLGQGPEFLIYFQGTGAADDSGLPNDRFFAVRPEGSVSTLKIQRTERGDSAVYLCASRKTGQGAGGELFFGEGSRLTVL.

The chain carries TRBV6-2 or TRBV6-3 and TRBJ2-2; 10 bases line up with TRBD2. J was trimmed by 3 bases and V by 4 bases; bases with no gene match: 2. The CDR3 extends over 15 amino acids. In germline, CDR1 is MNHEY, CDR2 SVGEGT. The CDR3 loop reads CASSSGTSDTGELFF. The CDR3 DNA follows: TGTGCCAGCAGTTCCGGGACTAGCGACACCGGGGAGCTGTTTTTT.

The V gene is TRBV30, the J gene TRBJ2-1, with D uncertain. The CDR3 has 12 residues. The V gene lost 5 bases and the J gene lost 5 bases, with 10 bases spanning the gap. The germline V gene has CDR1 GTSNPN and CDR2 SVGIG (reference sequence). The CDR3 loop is CAWVGLNNEQFF. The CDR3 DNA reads TGTGCCTGGGTGGGCCTCAACAATGAGCAGTTCTTC.

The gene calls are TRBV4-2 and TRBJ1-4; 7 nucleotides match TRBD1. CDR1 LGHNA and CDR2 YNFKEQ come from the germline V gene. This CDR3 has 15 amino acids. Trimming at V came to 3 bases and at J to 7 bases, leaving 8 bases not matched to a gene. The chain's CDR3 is CASSHRQGFAEKLFF. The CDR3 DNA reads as TGTGCCAGCAGCCATCGACAGGGTTTCGCTGAAAAACTGTTTTTT.

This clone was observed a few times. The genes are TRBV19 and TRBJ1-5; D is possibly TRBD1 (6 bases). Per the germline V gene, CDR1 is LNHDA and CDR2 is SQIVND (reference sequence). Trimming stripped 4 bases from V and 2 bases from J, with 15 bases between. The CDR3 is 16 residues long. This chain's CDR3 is CASSKQGEAGNQPQHF. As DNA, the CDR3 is TGTGCCAGTAGTAAACAGGGAGAAGCGGGCAATCAGCCCCAGCATTTT.

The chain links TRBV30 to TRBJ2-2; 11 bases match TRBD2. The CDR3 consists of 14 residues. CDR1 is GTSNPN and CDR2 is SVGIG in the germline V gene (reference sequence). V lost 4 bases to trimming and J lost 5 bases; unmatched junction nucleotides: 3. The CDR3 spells CAWMGLAVTGELFF. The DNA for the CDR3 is TGTGCCTGGATGGGACTAGCGGTAACCGGGGAGCTGTTTTTT.

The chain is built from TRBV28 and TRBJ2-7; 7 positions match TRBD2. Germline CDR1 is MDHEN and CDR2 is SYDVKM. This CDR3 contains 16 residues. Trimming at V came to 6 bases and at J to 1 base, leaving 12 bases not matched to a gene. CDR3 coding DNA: TGTGCCAGCAGCCCACTCGCAGCGGGAAAATCCTACGAGCAGTACTTC. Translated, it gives CASSPLAAGKSYEQYF.

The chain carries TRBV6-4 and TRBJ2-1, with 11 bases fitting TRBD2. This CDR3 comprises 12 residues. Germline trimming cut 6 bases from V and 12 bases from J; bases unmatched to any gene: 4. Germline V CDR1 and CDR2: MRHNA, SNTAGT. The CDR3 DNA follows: TGTGCCAGCAGCACAACTAGCGGGAGGCAGTTCTTC. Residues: CASSTTSGRQFF.

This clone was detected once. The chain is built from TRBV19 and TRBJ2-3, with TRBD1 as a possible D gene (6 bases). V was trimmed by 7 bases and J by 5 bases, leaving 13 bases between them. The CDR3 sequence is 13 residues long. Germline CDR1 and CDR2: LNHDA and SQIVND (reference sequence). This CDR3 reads CASNTGQRDTQYF. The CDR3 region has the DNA TGTGCCAGTAATACTGGACAGCGAGATACGCAGTATTTT.

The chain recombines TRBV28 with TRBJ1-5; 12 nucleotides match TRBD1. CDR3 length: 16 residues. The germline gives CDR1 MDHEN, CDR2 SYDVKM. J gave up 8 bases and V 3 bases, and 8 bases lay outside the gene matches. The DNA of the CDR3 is TGTGCCAGCAGTTTGTGGGGACAGGGGGCGGGAGAGCCCCAGCATTTT. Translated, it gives CASSLWGQGAGEPQHF.

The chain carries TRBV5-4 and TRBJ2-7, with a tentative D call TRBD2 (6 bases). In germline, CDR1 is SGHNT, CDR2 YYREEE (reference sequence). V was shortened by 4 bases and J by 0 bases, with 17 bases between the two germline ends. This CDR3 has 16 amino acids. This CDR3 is CASSPGLASFSYEQYF. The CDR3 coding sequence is TGTGCCAGCAGCCCGGGACTGGCTTCATTCTCCTACGAGCAGTACTTC.

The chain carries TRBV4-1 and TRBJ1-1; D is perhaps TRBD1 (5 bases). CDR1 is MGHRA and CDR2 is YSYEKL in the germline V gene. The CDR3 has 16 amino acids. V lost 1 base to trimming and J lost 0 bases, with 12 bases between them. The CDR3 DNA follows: TGCGCCAGCAGCCAAGGTCAGGGAGGTATGAACACTGAAGCTTTCTTT. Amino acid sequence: CASSQGQGGMNTEAFF.

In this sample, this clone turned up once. CDR3: CASRQGPYNEQFF. The CDR3 region has the DNA TGTGCCAGCCGACAGGGGCCGTACAATGAGCAGTTCTTC. This chain links TRBV7-9 with TRBJ2-1; 8 nucleotides align to TRBD1. The germline V gene has CDR1 SEHNR and CDR2 FQNEAQ (reference sequence). The CDR3 is 13 residues long. Trimming at V came to 8 bases and at J to 4 bases, leaving 4 bases not matched to a gene.